This is a list of T cell receptor beta chains from one sample in a study of shared clonotypes between healthy human individuals. TCRdb's table, derived via immunoSEQ multiplex PCR, lists solely in-frame clones and lacks some. In the table there are about 120,000 clones, roughly 70% of which are singletons. Sequencing was done on a sample of memory CD8+ T cells sorted from blood. Receptors were obtained from a woman aged 25 to 45 in good health. Each CDR3 is given with its conserved first and last residue. A D gene is named only where the DNA matches it firmly. Size is omitted from some rows. Given values are once, few, many or a class for expanded clones.

j_gene	abundance	d_gene	v_gene	CDR3nt	CDR3aa
TRBJ2-3	few	-	TRBV2	TGTGCCAGCAGTGAGGGGGATACGCAGTATTTT	CASSEGDTQYF
TRBJ1-3	few	-	TRBV27	TGTGCCAGCAGGGCCGGAAACACCATATATTTT	CASRAGNTIYF
TRBJ2-1	-	TRBD2	TRBV11-2	TGTGCCACCGGGACTAGCGGGACCAATGAGCAGTTCTTC	CATGTSGTNEQFF
TRBJ2-2	-	-	TRBV9	TGTGCCAGCAGCACCGGCCAGATCGCCACCGGGGAGCTGTTTTTT	CASSTGQIATGELFF
TRBJ2-7	-	-	TRBV13	TGTGCCAGCAGCAAGAACTACGAGCAGTACTTC	CASSKNYEQYF
TRBJ1-1	-	-	TRBV2	TGTGCCAGCAGCCCGGGGTACACTGAAGCTTTCTTT	CASSPGYTEAFF
TRBJ1-4	few	TRBD1	TRBV25-1	TGTGCCAGCGCTCTACAGGGGTCAGGGGAAAAACTGTTTTTT	CASALQGSGEKLFF
TRBJ1-1	-	-	TRBV19	TGTGCCAGTAGTATAACGTCTGCCGCGAAAGCTTTCTTT	CASSITSAAKAFF
TRBJ2-5	-	-	TRBV21-1	TGTGCGCCAGCAGCAAAGTGGGACAGGACCGGTCCTATCCAAGAGACCCAGTACTTC	CAPAAKWDRTGPIQETQYF
TRBJ2-3	many	TRBD1	TRBV6-1	TGTGCCAGCAGCGAAGGGGGCGGGCGAGGAGCAGATACGCAGTATTTT	CASSEGGGRGADTQYF
TRBJ2-2	few	-	TRBV6-4	TGTGCCAGCAGAAACGGAGACACCCATCTGGGGGAGCTGTTTTTT	CASRNGDTHLGELFF
TRBJ2-3	-	-	TRBV7-9	TGTGCCAGCAGCTTTCGGCCGGGAGATGAGGATACGCAGTATTTT	CASSFRPGDEDTQYF
TRBJ2-1	-	-	TRBV9	TGTGCCAGCGCCGAACTGACTACCTACAATGAGCAGTTCTTC	CASAELTTYNEQFF
TRBJ2-7	few	-	TRBV27	TGTGCCAGCAGCTTTTCCCCCACAGGGAATAGCTACGAGCAGTACTTC	CASSFSPTGNSYEQYF
TRBJ2-3	-	-	TRBV9	TGTGCCAGCAGCGCCGAGGGGAATACGCAGTATTTT	CASSAEGNTQYF
TRBJ1-1	many	TRBD1	TRBV7-9	TGTGCCAGCAGCCCCGTCCCGGGACAGGGAATAGACACTGAAGCTTTCTTT	CASSPVPGQGIDTEAFF
TRBJ2-7	-	TRBD1	TRBV15	TGTGCCACCGGACAGGGTTACTACGAGCAGTACTTC	CATGQGYYEQYF
TRBJ2-5	many	-	TRBV2	TGTGCCAGCATGGAGACCCAGTACTTC	CASMETQYF